This T cell receptor beta chain was recovered during a study of neurological immune-mediated disorders. TCRdb analysed the 5' RACE reads with MiXCR anew, one entry per CDR3 protein. Of tens of thousands of distinct CDR3 sequences in the sample, roughly an eighth were seen once. Trimming at V came to 4 bases and at J to 4 bases, leaving 6 bases not matched to a gene. Germline assignment: CDR1 SGHRS and CDR2 YFSETQ. The CDR3 consists of 14 residues. This clonotype was observed at least ten times. Time point reported: longitudinal time-point 3. The TCR originated in a male donor with HTLV-1-associated myelopathy (HAM/TSP). This sequence joins TRBV5-1 and TRBJ2-3; TRBD1 matches 7 bases. Sequencing was carried out using PBMCs. The CDR3 DNA reads TGCGCCAGCAGCCTGAGACAGGGCTCAGATACGCAGTATTTT. Translated: CASSLRQGSDTQYF.